This T cell receptor (beta chain) emerged from a study of technical replicates of blood from a handful of donors. The method was immunoSEQ multiplex PCR; TCRdb's version includes in-frame clones alone and lacks a portion of them. The sample records 90,000 to 100,000 clones, around 95% being singletons. The CDR3 runs 17 residues. V was pared by 2 bases and J by 1 base, with 15 bases between. Germline V lookup: CDR1 LNHDA, CDR2 SQIVND (reference sequence). The chain combines TRBV19 with TRBJ1-3, with D perhaps matching TRBD1 (5 bases). The origin of this receptor is a human donor in good health. Sequencing used T cells isolated from PBMCs. CDR3 bases: TGTGCCAGTAGTATATTCCAGGGTGATAGTTCTGGAAACACCATATATTTT. As protein: CASSIFQGDSSGNTIYF.